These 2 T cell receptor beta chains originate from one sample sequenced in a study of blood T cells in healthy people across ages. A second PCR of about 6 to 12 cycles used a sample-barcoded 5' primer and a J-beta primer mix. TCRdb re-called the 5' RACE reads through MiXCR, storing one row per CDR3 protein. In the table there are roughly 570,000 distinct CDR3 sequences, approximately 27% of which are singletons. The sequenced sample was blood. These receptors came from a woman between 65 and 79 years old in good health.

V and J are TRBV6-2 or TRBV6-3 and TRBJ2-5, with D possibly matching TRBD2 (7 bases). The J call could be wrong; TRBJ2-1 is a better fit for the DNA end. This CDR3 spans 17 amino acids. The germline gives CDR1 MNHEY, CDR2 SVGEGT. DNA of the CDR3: TGTGCCAGCAGCGAGGGTTTAAGTGGGGGGGGGCCTCATGAGCAGTTCTTC. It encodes CASSEGLSGGGPHEQFF.

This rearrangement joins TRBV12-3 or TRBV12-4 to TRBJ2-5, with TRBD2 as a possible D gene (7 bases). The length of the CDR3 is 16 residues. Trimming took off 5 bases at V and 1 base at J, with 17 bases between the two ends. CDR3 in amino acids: CASSGGHGGGQETQYF. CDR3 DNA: TGTGCCAGCAGTGGGGGGCATGGGGGGGGCCAAGAGACCCAGTACTTC.